The subject of this entry is one T cell receptor (beta chain). Its antigen is not identified. Assay used: immunoSEQ multiplex PCR; TCRdb lists only in-frame clones, some missing. The data contain about 120,000 clones, approximately 85% of them seen just once; the ten biggest clones take up around 20%. The data were taken from a study of T cell responses to AZD1222 COVID-19 vaccine. Findings and caveats of the study: Among spike-specific TCRs, nearly half reportedly target unmutated variant regions.

V lost 5 bases, J lost 1 base, and 4 bases stayed unmatched. The CDR3 spans 14 residues. Germline-derived CDR1 and CDR2 are MNHEY and SMNVEV (reference sequence). This chain links TRBV27 with TRBJ1-1; 7 bases align to TRBD1. The input for sequencing was peripheral blood, taken on day 0 of MenACWY control vaccination. The clonotype comes from an adult in good health. The CDR3 DNA sequence: TGTGCCAGCAGTGCGACAGGGCCGAACACTGAAGCTTTCTTT. Translating it yields CASSATGPNTEAFF.